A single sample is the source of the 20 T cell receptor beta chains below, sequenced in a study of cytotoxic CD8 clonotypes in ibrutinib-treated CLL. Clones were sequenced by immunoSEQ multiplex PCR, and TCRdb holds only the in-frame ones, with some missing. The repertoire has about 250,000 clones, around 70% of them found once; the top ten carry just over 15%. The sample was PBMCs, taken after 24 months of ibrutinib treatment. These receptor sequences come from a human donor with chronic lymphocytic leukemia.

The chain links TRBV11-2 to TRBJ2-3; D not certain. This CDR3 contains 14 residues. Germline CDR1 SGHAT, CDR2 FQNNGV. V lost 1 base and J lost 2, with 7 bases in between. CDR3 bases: TGTGCCAGCAGCTTAGGGAGTCACACAGATACGCAGTATTTT. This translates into CASSLGSHTDTQYF.

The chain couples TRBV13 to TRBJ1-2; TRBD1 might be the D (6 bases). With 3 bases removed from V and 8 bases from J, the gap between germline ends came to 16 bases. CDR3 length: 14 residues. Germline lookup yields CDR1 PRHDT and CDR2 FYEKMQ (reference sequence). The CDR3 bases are TGTGCCAGCAGCTTGGGGGGCCGGGCCGACGGCTACACCTTC. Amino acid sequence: CASSLGGRADGYTF.

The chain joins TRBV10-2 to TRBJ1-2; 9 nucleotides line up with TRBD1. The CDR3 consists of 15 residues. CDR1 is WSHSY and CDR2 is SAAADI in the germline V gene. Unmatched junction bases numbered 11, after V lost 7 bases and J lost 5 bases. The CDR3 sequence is CASKEGGQGLYGYTF. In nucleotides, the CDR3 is TGCGCCAGCAAGGAGGGGGGACAGGGACTTTATGGCTACACCTTC.

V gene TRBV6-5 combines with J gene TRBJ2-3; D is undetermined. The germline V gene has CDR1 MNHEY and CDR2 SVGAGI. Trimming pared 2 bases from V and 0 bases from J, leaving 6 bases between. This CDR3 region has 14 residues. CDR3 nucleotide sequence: TGTGCCAGCAGTTACAGACGGAGCACAGATACGCAGTATTTT. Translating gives CASSYRRSTDTQYF.

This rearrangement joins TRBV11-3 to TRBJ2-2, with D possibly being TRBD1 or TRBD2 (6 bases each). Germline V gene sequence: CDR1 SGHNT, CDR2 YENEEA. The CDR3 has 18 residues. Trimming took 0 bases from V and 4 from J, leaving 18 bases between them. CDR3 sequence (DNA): TGTGCCAGCAGCTTAGACCACTGGGGGGCTGAGGGCACCGGGGAGCTGTTTTTT. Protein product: CASSLDHWGAEGTGELFF.

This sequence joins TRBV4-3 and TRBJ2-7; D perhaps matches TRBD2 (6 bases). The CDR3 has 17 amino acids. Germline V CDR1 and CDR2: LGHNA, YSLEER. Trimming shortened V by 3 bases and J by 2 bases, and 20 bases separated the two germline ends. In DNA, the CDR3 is TGCGCCAGCAGCCAGATGGTAACAAGCGGGCCCGCCTACGAGCAGTACTTC. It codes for CASSQMVTSGPAYEQYF.

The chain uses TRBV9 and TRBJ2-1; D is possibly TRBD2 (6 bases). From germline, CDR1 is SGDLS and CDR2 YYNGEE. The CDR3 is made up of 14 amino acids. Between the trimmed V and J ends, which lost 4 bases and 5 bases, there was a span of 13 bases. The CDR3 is CASSSRDWNNEQFF. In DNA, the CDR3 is TGTGCCAGCAGCTCCCGGGACTGGAACAATGAGCAGTTCTTC.

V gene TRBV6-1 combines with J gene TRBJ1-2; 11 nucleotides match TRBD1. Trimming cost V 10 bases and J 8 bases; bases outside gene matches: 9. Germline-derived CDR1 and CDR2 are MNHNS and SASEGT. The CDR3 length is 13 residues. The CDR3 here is CATNGQGAFGYTF. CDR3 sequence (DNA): TGTGCCACAAATGGACAGGGGGCGTTCGGCTACACCTTC.

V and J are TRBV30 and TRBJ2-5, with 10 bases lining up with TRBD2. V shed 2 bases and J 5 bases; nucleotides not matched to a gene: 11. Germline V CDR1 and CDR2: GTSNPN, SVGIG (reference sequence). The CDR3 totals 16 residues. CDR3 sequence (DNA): TGTGCCTGGAGTCAAGTGGAGCGGGAGGGCCGGGAGACCCAGTACTTC. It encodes CAWSQVEREGRETQYF.

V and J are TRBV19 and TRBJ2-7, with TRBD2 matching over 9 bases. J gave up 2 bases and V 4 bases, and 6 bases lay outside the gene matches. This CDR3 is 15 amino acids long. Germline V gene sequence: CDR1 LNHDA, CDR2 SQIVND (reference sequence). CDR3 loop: CASSKMASGTYEQYF. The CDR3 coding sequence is TGTGCCAGTAGTAAAATGGCTAGCGGGACCTACGAGCAGTACTTC.

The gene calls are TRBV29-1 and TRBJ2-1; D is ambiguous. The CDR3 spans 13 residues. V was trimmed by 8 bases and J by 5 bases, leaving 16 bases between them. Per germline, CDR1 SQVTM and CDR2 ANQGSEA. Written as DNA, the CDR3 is TGCAGCTCCGGCCCCAGACTCGACAATGAGCAGTTCTTC. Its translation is CSSGPRLDNEQFF.

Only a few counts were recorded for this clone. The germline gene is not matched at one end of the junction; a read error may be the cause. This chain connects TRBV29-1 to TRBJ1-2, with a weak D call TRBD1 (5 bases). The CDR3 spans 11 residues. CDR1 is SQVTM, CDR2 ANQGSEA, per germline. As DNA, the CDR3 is TGCAGCGCAACCGGGACGGCCCCTATACAATTC. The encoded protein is CSATGTAPIQF.

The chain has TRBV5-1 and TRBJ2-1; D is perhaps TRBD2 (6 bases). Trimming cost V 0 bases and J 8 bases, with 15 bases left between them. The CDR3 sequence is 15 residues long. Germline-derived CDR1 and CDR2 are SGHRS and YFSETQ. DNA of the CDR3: TGCGCCAGCAGCTTGGGTTCGGGAGAGACCTATGAGCAGTTCTTC. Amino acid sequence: CASSLGSGETYEQFF.

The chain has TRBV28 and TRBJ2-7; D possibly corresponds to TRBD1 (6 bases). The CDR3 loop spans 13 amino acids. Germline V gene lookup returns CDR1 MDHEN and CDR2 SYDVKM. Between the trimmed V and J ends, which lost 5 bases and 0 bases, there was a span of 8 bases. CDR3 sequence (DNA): TGTGCCAGCAGTCGAGGGGGCTCCTACGAGCAGTACTTC. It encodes CASSRGGSYEQYF.

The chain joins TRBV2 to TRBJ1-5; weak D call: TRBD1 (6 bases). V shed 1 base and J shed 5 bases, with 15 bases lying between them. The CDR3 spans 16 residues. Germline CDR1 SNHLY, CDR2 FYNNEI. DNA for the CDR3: TGTGCCAGCAGTGAAGTGACTACAGGGAACCATCAGCCCCAGCATTTT. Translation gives CASSEVTTGNHQPQHF.

The CDR3 nucleotides read TGTGCCAGCAGTTCCGGTCAGACTGAAGCTTTCTTT. Translating gives CASSSGQTEAFF. The chain links TRBV5-4 to TRBJ1-1; no reliable D call. The CDR3 covers 12 residues. V was pared by 5 bases and J by 5 bases, with 10 bases between. Germline-derived CDR1 and CDR2 are SGHNT and YYREEE (reference sequence).

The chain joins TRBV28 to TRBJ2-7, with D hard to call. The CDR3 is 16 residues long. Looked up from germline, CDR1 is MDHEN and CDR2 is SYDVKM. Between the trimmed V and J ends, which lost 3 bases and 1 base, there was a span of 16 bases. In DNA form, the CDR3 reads TGTGCCAGCAGTTTTGGGTGGTCGGGCAGTTCCTACGAGCAGTACTTC. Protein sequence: CASSFGWSGSSYEQYF.

The CDR3 bases are TGTGCCAGCAGAAAACTGAGGGGGGGCAACGTCTACGAGCAGTACTTC. As protein: CASRKLRGGNVYEQYF. The chain recombines TRBV28 with TRBJ2-7; D possibly corresponds to TRBD2 (7 bases). Trimming took off 6 bases at V and 3 bases at J, with 21 bases between the two ends. The germline CDR1 and CDR2 sequences are MDHEN and SYDVKM. CDR3 size: 16 residues.

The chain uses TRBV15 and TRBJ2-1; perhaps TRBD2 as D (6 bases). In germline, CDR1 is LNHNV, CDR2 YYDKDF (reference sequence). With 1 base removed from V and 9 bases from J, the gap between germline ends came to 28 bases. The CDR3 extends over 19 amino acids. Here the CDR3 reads CATSRGGDGVRDYWGEQFF. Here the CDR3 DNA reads TGTGCCACCAGCAGAGGAGGGGATGGAGTGCGGGATTATTGGGGTGAGCAGTTCTTC.

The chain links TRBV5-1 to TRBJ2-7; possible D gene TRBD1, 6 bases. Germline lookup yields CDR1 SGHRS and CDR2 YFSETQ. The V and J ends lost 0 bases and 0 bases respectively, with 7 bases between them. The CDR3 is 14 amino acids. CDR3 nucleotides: TGCGCCAGCAGCTTGGGGACAGTCTCCTACGAGCAGTACTTC. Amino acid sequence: CASSLGTVSYEQYF. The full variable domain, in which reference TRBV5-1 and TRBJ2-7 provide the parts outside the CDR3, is KAGVTQTPRYLIKTRGQQVTLSCSPISGHRSVSWYQQTPGQGLQFLFEYFSETQRNKGNFPGRFSGRQFSNSRSEMNVSTLELGDSALYLCASSLGTVSYEQYFGPGTRLTVT.